The entry below gives a single TCR beta chain sequence along with its context. Antigen specificity is unknown. PCR employed 60 Vbeta and 13 Jbeta primers. Source study methods: There were some 87 million unique TCR beta chains by a later count, and 10 million to 12 million of them were shared. The repertoire was sequenced with immunoSEQ multiplex PCR; TCRdb's copy has only in-frame clones and lacks some. D and trimming were read from the DNA, whereas the V and J calls and clone size are those reported in that table. In the table there are about 200,000 clones, around 77% of which are singletons. The data stem from a study of cytomegalovirus exposure and HLA in healthy donors. Study-level findings and limits: The study designated 160 or so TCR beta chains cytomegalovirus-associated.

The CDR3 runs 12 residues. Germline CDR1 and CDR2: MNHEY and SVGAGI. V dropped 6 bases and J dropped 8 bases, with 8 bases sitting between them. The specimen sequenced was PBMCs. This sequence originates from a woman under 40 in good health and CMV-seronegative. This sequence joins TRBV6-5 and TRBJ1-6; D is unresolved. Here the CDR3 reads CASSDRDSPLHF. CDR3 DNA sequence: TGTGCCAGCAGCGACCGGGATTCACCCCTCCACTTT.